One and the same sample provided the 32 T cell receptor beta chains below, sequenced in a study of blood T cell repertoires in COVID-19. Assay used: immunoSEQ multiplex PCR; TCRdb lists only in-frame clones, some missing. The sample lists about 110,000 clones; approximately 65% were seen once. Sequencing was done on a sample of peripheral blood. These receptors all come from a woman aged 60-70 years with acute or convalescent COVID-19.

The genes are TRBV11-2 and TRBJ1-3, with 12 bases matching TRBD1. CDR1 is SGHAT, CDR2 FQNNGV, per germline. The CDR3 spans 18 residues. The ends lost 5 bases at V and 1 base at J; junction bases unmatched: 9. The CDR3 DNA reads TGTGCCAGCAGCCTCCGGGACAGGGGGCCGGGTTCTGGAAACACCATATATTTT. This codes for CASSLRDRGPGSGNTIYF.

This clone was seen a few times. This rearrangement joins TRBV5-3 to TRBJ2-7; tentative D call: TRBD1 (5 bases). TRBV5-3 falls under the ORF class, with uncertain function. V lost 4 bases to trimming and J lost 6 bases, with 14 bases between them. The CDR3 is 13 residues long. The CDR3 spells CARSPPDSCEQYF. CDR3 nucleotide sequence: TGTGCCAGAAGCCCTCCCGACAGTTGCGAGCAGTACTTC.

The chain combines TRBV5-5 with TRBJ2-3; TRBD2 aligns across 10 bases. The CDR3 length is 16 residues. From germline, CDR1 is SGHKS and CDR2 YYEKEE (reference sequence). J was trimmed by 2 bases and V by 1 base; bases with no gene match: 4. Here the CDR3 reads CASSLLAGANTDTQYF. CDR3 in DNA: TGTGCCAGCAGCTTGCTAGCGGGGGCCAACACAGATACGCAGTATTTT.

The chain combines TRBV5-1 with TRBJ2-1; tentatively, D is TRBD1 (5 bases). The V gene's germline CDR1 is SGHRS and CDR2 YFSETQ. The ends were cut back, 3 bases at V and 0 bases at J, with 13 bases in the middle. CDR3 length: 16 amino acids. The CDR3 nucleotides read TGCGCCAGCAGCTCTCAGACAGCGAGCTCCTACAATGAGCAGTTCTTC. The encoded protein is CASSSQTASSYNEQFF.

V is TRBV30 and J is TRBJ2-4; D might be TRBD2 (5 bases). This CDR3 region has 16 residues. Germline V gene lookup returns CDR1 GTSNPN and CDR2 SVGIG (reference sequence). V was pared by 3 bases and J by 0 bases, with 15 bases between. For the CDR3, the DNA is TGTGCCTGGAGGTCCCGGGATTCTATAGCCAAAAACATTCAGTACTTC. Its translation is CAWRSRDSIAKNIQYF.

V gene TRBV27 combines with J gene TRBJ1-3; 9 positions match TRBD1. In germline, CDR1 is MNHEY, CDR2 SMNVEV (reference sequence). V gave up 6 bases and J gave up 3 bases; unmatched junction bases: 3. The CDR3 loop spans 14 amino acids. As DNA, the CDR3 is TGTGCCAGCAGACAGGGGGCATTTGGAAACACCATATATTTT. This gives the protein CASRQGAFGNTIYF.

This clone appeared a single time. The chain is built from TRBV19 and TRBJ1-4; 7 nucleotides align to TRBD1. Germline V CDR1 and CDR2: LNHDA, SQIVND (reference sequence). After removal of 1 base from V and 5 bases from J, the junction contained 4 bases not matched to a gene. The CDR3 loop spans 15 amino acids. The CDR3 DNA reads TGTGCCAGTAGTATAGGGGGACAGCAGAATGAAAAACTGTTTTTT. It codes for CASSIGGQQNEKLFF.

The gene calls are TRBV28 and TRBJ1-2, with a tentative D call TRBD1 (5 bases). Germline V gives CDR1 MDHEN, CDR2 SYDVKM. V lost 7 bases and J lost 1, with 10 bases in between. The CDR3 is 13 amino acids. CDR3 nucleotides: TGTGCCAGCACCCCGGGGGTTAACTATGGCTACACCTTC. Translating gives CASTPGVNYGYTF.

This clone was counted once. The chain combines TRBV27 with TRBJ2-7; 10 nucleotides match TRBD1. CDR3 length: 16 amino acids. J was trimmed by 6 bases and V by 5 bases; bases with no gene match: 13. The V gene's germline CDR1 is MNHEY and CDR2 SMNVEV (reference sequence). The CDR3 nucleotides are TGTGCCAGCAGTCTCCATCCGGGACAGGGGTCGGGCGAGCAGTACTTC. This encodes CASSLHPGQGSGEQYF.

The chain combines TRBV10-3 with TRBJ1-2, with 9 bases that match TRBD1. This CDR3 contains 13 residues. J gave up 6 bases and V 3 bases, and 2 bases lay outside the gene matches. The germline V gene has CDR1 ENHRY and CDR2 SYGVKD. The CDR3: CAISEQGAHGYTF. DNA of the CDR3: TGTGCCATCAGTGAACAGGGGGCGCATGGCTACACCTTC.

The chain combines TRBV29-1 with TRBJ1-4, with a possible D match to TRBD1 (5 bases). This CDR3 spans 15 amino acids. Deletions cut 7 bases from V and 7 bases from J, with 22 bases between. Looked up from germline, CDR1 is SQVTM and CDR2 is ANQGSEA. The CDR3 reads CSAGEVGRVGEKLFF. The CDR3 DNA follows: TGCAGCGCCGGCGAGGTGGGCAGGGTGGGTGAAAAACTGTTTTTT.

The chain is built from TRBV30 and TRBJ2-1; D is unclear. This CDR3 contains 15 residues. CDR1 is GTSNPN and CDR2 is SVGIG in the germline V gene (reference sequence). Trimming removed 2 bases at V and 8 bases at J, with 19 bases between. The CDR3 DNA is TGTGCCTGGAGTTATGCCAGGTTTAATTTGTATGAGCAGTTCTTC. Residues: CAWSYARFNLYEQFF.

The chain uses TRBV28 and TRBJ2-1; D might be TRBD1 (5 bases). V was pared by 5 bases and J by 6 bases, with 11 bases between. CDR3 size: 13 residues. The germline CDR1 and CDR2 sequences are MDHEN and SYDVKM. CDR3 in amino acids: CASSQGSFNEQFF. DNA for the CDR3: TGTGCCAGCAGTCAGGGATCGTTCAATGAGCAGTTCTTC.

V usage is TRBV13 and J usage is TRBJ1-1, with 9 bases lining up with TRBD1. The germline V gene has CDR1 PRHDT and CDR2 FYEKMQ (reference sequence). The trim removed 0 bases at V and 10 bases at J, leaving 0 bases unmatched. The CDR3 is 12 amino acids. CDR3 region: CASSLGGQGAFF. CDR3 coding DNA: TGTGCCAGCAGCTTAGGGGGACAGGGAGCTTTCTTT.

The gene calls are TRBV6-5 and TRBJ1-1; 9 bases line up with TRBD1. The CDR3 extends over 15 amino acids. Looked up from germline, CDR1 is MNHEY and CDR2 is SVGAGI. The J segment lost 1 base and the V segment lost 7 bases, leaving 7 bases of the junction unmatched. The CDR3 bases are TGTGCCAGCACTACAGGGGGCCTCACGAACACTGAAGCTTTCTTT. It encodes CASTTGGLTNTEAFF.

CDR3 protein: CASSSQGSDSYEQYF. The CDR3 DNA reads TGTGCCAGCAGTTCCCAGGGGTCCGACTCCTACGAGCAGTACTTC. The chain links TRBV27 to TRBJ2-7, with TRBD1 as a possible D gene (6 bases). Germline V gene sequence: CDR1 MNHEY, CDR2 SMNVEV (reference sequence). Trimming removed 4 bases from V and 0 bases from J, with 13 bases in between. This CDR3 is 15 amino acids long.

This chain uses TRBV25-1 with TRBJ1-1, with TRBD1 matching over 7 bases. In germline, CDR1 is MGHDK, CDR2 SYGVNS. The CDR3 covers 15 residues. Trimming removed 6 bases from V and 0 bases from J; junction bases left unmatched: 7. Here the CDR3 reads CASRSTGALNTEAFF. The CDR3 coding sequence is TGTGCCAGCAGAAGCACAGGGGCGTTGAACACTGAAGCTTTCTTT.

The V call is TRBV28, the J call TRBJ2-2; D gene unclear. This CDR3 has 13 residues. Looked up from germline, CDR1 is MDHEN and CDR2 is SYDVKM. Trimming removed 8 bases from V and 1 base from J, with 8 bases in between. This chain's CDR3 is CASSAGNTGELFF. CDR3 bases: TGTGCCAGCTCAGCAGGGAACACCGGGGAGCTGTTTTTT. The variable domain in full, completed from reference TRBV28 and TRBJ2-2, reads DVKVTQSSRYLVKRTGEKVFLECVQDMDHENMFWYRQDPGLGLRLIYFSYDVKMKEKGDIPEGYSVSREKKERFSLILESASTNQTSMYLCASSAGNTGELFFGEGSRLTVL.

This chain joins TRBV11-3 and TRBJ2-7, with D possibly TRBD1 on 6 matching bases. V lost 3 bases to trimming and J lost 3 bases, with 9 bases between them. CDR1 is SGHNT and CDR2 is YENEEA in the germline V gene. The length of the CDR3 is 13 residues. The CDR3 nucleotides read TGTGCCAGCAGCTTGGGACACCTCTACGAGCAGTACTTC. This translates into CASSLGHLYEQYF. Drawing the rest from reference TRBV11-3 and TRBJ2-7, the complete variable domain is EAGVVQSPRYKIIEKKQPVAFWCNPISGHNTLYWYLQNLGQGPELLIRYENEEAVDDSQLPKDRFSAERLKGVDSTLKIQPAELGDSAVYLCASSLGHLYEQYFGPGTRLTVT.

This clone came up a few times. The chain couples TRBV7-8 to TRBJ1-5; D might be TRBD1 (5 bases). Germline lookup yields CDR1 SGHVS and CDR2 FQNEAQ. CDR3 length: 16 residues. V was clipped by 4 bases and J by 0 bases, with 13 bases between them. The CDR3 DNA reads as TGTGCCAGCAGCTCGACAGCCACAAATAGCAATCAGCCCCAGCATTTT. It is translated as CASSSTATNSNQPQHF.

CDR3 residues: CASSIDYRVYYGYTF. The DNA of the CDR3 is TGTGCCAGTAGTATAGATTACAGGGTCTACTATGGCTACACCTTC. The V gene is TRBV19, the J gene TRBJ1-2; perhaps TRBD1 as D (6 bases). The CDR3 length is 15 residues. Per germline, CDR1 LNHDA and CDR2 SQIVND (reference sequence). The V gene lost 0 bases and the J gene lost 3 bases, with 11 bases spanning the gap.

As regards this clone: The junction does not match germline at one end; this may be a read error. The rearrangement uses TRBV18 and TRBJ2-1; the match to TRBD2 covers 13 bases. The CDR3 extends over 17 amino acids. Looked up from germline, CDR1 is KGHSH and CDR2 is LQKENI. The CDR3 spells CASSPPQLAGGLNEQFF. For the CDR3, the DNA is TGTGCCAGCTCTCCACCCCAACTAGCGGGGGGGCTCAATGAGCAGTTCTTC.

The chain uses TRBV9 and TRBJ1-2; a weak D match, TRBD1 (5 bases). This CDR3 is 16 amino acids long. Germline V gives CDR1 SGDLS, CDR2 YYNGEE. Trimming removed 3 bases at V and 3 bases at J, with 18 bases between. The CDR3 is CASSGQGRATDYGYTF. In DNA, the CDR3 is TGTGCCAGCAGCGGGCAGGGCAGGGCAACTGACTATGGCTACACCTTC.

The rearrangement links TRBV5-1 to TRBJ1-6; possible D gene TRBD1, 5 bases. Germline CDR1 and CDR2: SGHRS and YFSETQ. With 0 bases removed from V and 10 bases from J, the gap between germline ends came to 14 bases. The CDR3 consists of 15 residues. The CDR3 nucleotides read TGCGCCAGCAGCTTGGGGCAGGGTGAAGAATCACCCCTCCACTTT. The encoded protein is CASSLGQGEESPLHF.

The chain carries TRBV6-5 and TRBJ2-7; perhaps TRBD1 as D (6 bases). Trimming took 7 bases from V and 0 from J, leaving 13 bases between them. Germline values: CDR1 MNHEY, CDR2 SVGAGI. The CDR3 has 14 amino acids. CDR3 DNA: TGTGCCAGCATGAGGACAGCAAGCTCCTACGAGCAGTACTTC. Protein product: CASMRTASSYEQYF.

CDR3 sequence (DNA): TGTGCCAGCAGCTCCAGAGCCGGACAGGGTCCCTCGAACTATGGCTACACCTTC. Translating gives CASSSRAGQGPSNYGYTF. The chain has TRBV7-8 and TRBJ1-2; 8 positions agree with TRBD1. This CDR3 region has 18 residues. J lost 2 bases, V lost 4 bases, and 15 bases had no gene match. CDR1 and CDR2 from the germline V gene are SGHVS and FQNEAQ.

The genes are TRBV28 and TRBJ1-3; D may be TRBD1 (6 bases). V was pared by 9 bases and J by 0 bases, with 9 bases between. This CDR3 is 13 amino acids long. The germline gives CDR1 MDHEN, CDR2 SYDVKM. Here the CDR3 reads CASTGTSGNTIYF. The CDR3 DNA reads as TGTGCCAGTACAGGGACCTCTGGAAACACCATATATTTT. The complete variable domain, with remaining parts taken from reference TRBV28 and TRBJ1-3, reads DVKVTQSSRYLVKRTGEKVFLECVQDMDHENMFWYRQDPGLGLRLIYFSYDVKMKEKGDIPEGYSVSREKKERFSLILESASTNQTSMYLCASTGTSGNTIYFGEGSWLTVV.

This sequence joins TRBV7-6 and TRBJ1-6; D not certain. The length of the CDR3 is 14 residues. V was trimmed by 3 bases and J by 6 bases, leaving 9 bases between them. Germline V gene lookup returns CDR1 SGHVS and CDR2 FNYEAQ. CDR3 sequence (DNA): TGTGCCAGCAGCTTTGCAACAGCTAATTCACCCCTCCACTTT. Translation: CASSFATANSPLHF.

V is TRBV4-1 and J is TRBJ2-3; D may be TRBD2 (6 bases). This CDR3 contains 16 residues. The V and J ends lost 2 bases and 0 bases respectively, with 12 bases between them. Germline loops: CDR1 MGHRA, CDR2 YSYEKL. CDR3 region: CASSQSLSGSTDTQYF. The DNA for the CDR3 is TGCGCCAGCAGCCAAAGTCTAAGCGGGAGCACAGATACGCAGTATTTT.

The genes are TRBV5-1 and TRBJ1-3; a possible D gene is TRBD1 (6 bases). V lost 0 bases to trimming and J lost 4 bases, with 11 bases between them. The CDR3 is 15 amino acids. Germline loops: CDR1 SGHRS, CDR2 YFSETQ. The CDR3: CASSLGQQGGNTIYF. The CDR3, as DNA: TGCGCCAGCAGCTTGGGCCAACAGGGAGGAAACACCATATATTTT.

This chain uses TRBV7-6 with TRBJ2-7; D remains ambiguous. Trimming shortened V by 4 bases and J by 2 bases, and 9 bases separated the two germline ends. Germline V gives CDR1 SGHVS, CDR2 FNYEAQ. The CDR3 has 13 residues. CDR3: CASSSFRTYEQYF. The CDR3 DNA reads as TGTGCCAGCAGCTCCTTCAGGACCTACGAGCAGTACTTC.

The rearrangement links TRBV3-1 (or the pseudogene TRBV3-2) to TRBJ2-7, with a weak D call TRBD2 (6 bases). The CDR3 covers 14 residues. V lost 4 bases, J lost 3 bases, and 13 bases lay in between. Germline assignment: CDR1 LGHDT and CDR2 YNNKEL (reference sequence). The CDR3 loop reads CASSRGTVRYEQYF. CDR3 coding DNA: TGTGCCAGCAGCCGAGGGACTGTACGCTACGAGCAGTACTTC.